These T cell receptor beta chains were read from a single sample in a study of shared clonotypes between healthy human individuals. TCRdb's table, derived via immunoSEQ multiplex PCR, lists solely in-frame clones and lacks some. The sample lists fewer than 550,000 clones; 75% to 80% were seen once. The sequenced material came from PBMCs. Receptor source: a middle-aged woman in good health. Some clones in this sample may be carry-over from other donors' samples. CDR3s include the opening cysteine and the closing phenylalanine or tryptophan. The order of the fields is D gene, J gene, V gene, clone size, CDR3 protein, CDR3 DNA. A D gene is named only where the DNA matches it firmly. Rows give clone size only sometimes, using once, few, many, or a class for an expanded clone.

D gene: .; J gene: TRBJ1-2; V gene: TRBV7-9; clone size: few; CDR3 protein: CASSLEGHTNYGYTF; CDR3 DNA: TGTGCCAGCAGCTTGGAGGGGCACACTAACTATGGCTACACCTTC
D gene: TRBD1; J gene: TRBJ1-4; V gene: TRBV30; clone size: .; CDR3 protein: CAWSTLTGGAENLFF; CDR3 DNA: TGTGCCTGGAGTACACTAACAGGGGGCGCCGAAAACCTGTTTTTT
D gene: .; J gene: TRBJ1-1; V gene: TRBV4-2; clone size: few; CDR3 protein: CASSQDSNAGLVAFF; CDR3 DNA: TGTGCCAGCAGCCAAGATTCGAACGCGGGGCTAGTCGCTTTCTTT
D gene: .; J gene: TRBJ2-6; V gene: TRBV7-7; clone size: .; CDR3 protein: CASSIWGKCQSRANVLTF; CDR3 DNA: TGTGCCAGCAGCATTTGGGGTAAGTGCCAAAGTCGGGCCAACGTCCTGACTTTC
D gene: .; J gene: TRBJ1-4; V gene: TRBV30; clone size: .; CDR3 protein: CAWSVGTQGEKLFF; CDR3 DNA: TGTGCCTGGAGTGTAGGGACCCAGGGGGAAAAACTGTTTTTT
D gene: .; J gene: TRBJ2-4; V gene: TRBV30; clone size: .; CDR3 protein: CACQGLAKNIQYF; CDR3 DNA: TGTGCCTGTCAGGGACTAGCCAAAAACATTCAGTACTTC
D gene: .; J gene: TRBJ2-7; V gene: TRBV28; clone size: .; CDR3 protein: CASSLYLLGGSSSYEQYF; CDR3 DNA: TGTGCCAGCAGTTTATATCTCCTCGGGGGCAGTAGCTCCTACGAGCAGTACTTC
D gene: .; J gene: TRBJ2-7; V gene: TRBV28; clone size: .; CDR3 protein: CASSLLTRIEQYF; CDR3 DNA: TGTGCCAGCAGTTTATTAACCAGAATCGAGCAGTACTTC
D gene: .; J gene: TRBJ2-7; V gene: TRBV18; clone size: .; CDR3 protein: CASSPPGLQGPSGYEQYF; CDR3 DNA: TGTGCCAGCTCACCCCCGGGACTACAGGGCCCCTCGGGGTACGAGCAGTACTTC
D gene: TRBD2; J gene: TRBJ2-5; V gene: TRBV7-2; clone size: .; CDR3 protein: CASSLAASGGETQYF; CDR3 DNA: TGTGCCAGCAGCTTAGCTGCTAGCGGAGGAGAGACCCAGTACTTC
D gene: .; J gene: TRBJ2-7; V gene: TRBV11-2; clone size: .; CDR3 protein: CASSLSSYEQYF; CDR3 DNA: TGTGCCAGCAGCCTGAGCTCCTACGAGCAGTACTTC
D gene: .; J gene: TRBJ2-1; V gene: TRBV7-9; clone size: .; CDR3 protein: CASSFPGVEQFF; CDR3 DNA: TGTGCCAGCAGCTTTCCGGGTGTGGAGCAGTTCTTC
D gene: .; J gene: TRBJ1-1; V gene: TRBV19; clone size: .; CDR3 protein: CASSIQAASTEAFF; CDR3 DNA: TGTGCCAGTAGTATCCAGGCTGCGAGCACTGAAGCTTTCTTT
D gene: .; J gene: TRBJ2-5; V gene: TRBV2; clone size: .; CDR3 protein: CASTAGTEETQYF; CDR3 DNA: TGTGCCAGCACGGCCGGCACTGAAGAGACCCAGTACTTC
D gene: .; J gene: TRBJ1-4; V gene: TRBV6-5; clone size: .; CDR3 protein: CASSYLRNEKLFF; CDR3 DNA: TGTGCCAGCAGTTACTTGAGAAATGAAAAACTGTTTTTT
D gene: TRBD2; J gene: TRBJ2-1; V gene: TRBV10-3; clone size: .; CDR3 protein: CAISSTSGGGNEQFF; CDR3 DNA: TGTGCCATCAGTTCCACTAGCGGAGGAGGGAATGAGCAGTTCTTC
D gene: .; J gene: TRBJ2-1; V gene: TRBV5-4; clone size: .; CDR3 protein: CASSVAWNTGQFF; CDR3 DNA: TGTGCCAGCAGCGTTGCATGGAACACTGGGCAGTTCTTC
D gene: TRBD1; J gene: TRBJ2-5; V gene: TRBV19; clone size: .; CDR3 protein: CASSDRGSYQETQYF; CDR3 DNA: TGTGCCAGTAGCGACAGGGGGTCGTACCAAGAGACCCAGTACTTC
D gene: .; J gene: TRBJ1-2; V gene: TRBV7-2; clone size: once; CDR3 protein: CASSSPSGRRARGYTF; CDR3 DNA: TGTGCCAGCAGCTCCCCAAGCGGCAGGCGGGCGCGAGGCTACACCTTC
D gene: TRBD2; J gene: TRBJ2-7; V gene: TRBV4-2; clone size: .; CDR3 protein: CASSQEASGSGEQYF; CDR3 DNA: TGTGCCAGCAGCCAAGAGGCTAGCGGGAGTGGGGAGCAGTACTTC
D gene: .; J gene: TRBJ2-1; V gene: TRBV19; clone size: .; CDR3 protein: CAGSIPGLKNEQFF; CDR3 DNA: TGTGCCGGTAGTATCCCCGGACTAAAGAATGAGCAGTTCTTC
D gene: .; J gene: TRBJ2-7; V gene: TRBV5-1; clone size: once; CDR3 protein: CASSLAAGPSYEQYF; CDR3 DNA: TGCGCCAGCAGCTTGGCAGCGGGTCCCTCCTACGAGCAGTACTTC
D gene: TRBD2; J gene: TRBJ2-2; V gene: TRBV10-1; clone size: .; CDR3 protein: CASSSLRAGAGTGELFF; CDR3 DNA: TGCGCCAGCAGTTCCTTACGGGCGGGAGCGGGCACCGGGGAGCTGTTTTTT
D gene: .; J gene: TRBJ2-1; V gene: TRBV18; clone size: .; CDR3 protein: CASSETGGTTYNEQFF; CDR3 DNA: TGTGCCAGCTCAGAAACCGGGGGGACAACATACAATGAGCAGTTCTTC
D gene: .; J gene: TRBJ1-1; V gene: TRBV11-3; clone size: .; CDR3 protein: CASRGMNTEAFF; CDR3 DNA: TGTGCCAGTCGTGGGATGAACACTGAAGCTTTCTTT
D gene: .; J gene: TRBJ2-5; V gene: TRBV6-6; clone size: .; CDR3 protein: CASLVAPEGETQYF; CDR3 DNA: TGTGCCAGCTTGGTGGCACCGGAAGGGGAGACCCAGTACTTC
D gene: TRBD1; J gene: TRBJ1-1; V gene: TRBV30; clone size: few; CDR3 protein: CAWSVGTVNTEAFF; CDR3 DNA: TGTGCCTGGAGTGTGGGGACAGTGAACACTGAAGCTTTCTTT
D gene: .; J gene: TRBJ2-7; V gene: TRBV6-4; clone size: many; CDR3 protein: CASSEEAGEGNEQYF; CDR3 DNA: TGTGCCAGCAGTGAGGAGGCCGGAGAGGGAAACGAGCAGTACTTC
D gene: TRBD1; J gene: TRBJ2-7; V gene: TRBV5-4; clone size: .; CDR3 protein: CASSLGAGQGGYEQYF; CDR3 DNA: TGTGCCAGCAGCTTGGGTGCGGGACAGGGGGGCTACGAGCAGTACTTC
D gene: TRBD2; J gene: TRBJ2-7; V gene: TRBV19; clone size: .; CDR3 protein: CATGLAGLYEQYF; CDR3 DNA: TGTGCCACCGGACTAGCGGGACTCTACGAGCAGTACTTC
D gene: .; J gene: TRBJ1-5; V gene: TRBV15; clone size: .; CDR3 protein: CATSREISQPQHF; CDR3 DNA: TGTGCCACCAGCAGAGAGATTAGTCAGCCCCAGCATTTT
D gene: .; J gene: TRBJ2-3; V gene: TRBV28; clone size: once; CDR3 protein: CASSRDTDTQYF; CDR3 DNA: TGTGCCAGCAGTAGGGACACAGATACGCAGTATTTT
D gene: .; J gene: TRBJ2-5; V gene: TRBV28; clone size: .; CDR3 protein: CASSPPGTPHF; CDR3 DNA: TGTGCCAGCAGCCCGCCCGGGACCCCTCACTTC
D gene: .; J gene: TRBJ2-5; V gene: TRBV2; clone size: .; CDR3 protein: CASSVMGIGETQYF; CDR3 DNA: TGTGCCAGCAGTGTCATGGGGATCGGGGAGACCCAGTACTTC
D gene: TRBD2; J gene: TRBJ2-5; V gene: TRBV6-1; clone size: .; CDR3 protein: CASGLAGQETQYF; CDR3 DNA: TGTGCCAGCGGACTAGCGGGCCAAGAGACCCAGTACTTC
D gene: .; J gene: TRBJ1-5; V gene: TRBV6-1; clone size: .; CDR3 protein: CASSEPAQFNQPQHF; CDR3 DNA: TGTGCCAGCAGTGAACCCGCCCAGTTCAATCAGCCCCAGCATTTT
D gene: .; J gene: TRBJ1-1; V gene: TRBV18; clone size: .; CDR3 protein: CASSPRGGLNTEAFF; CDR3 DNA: TGTGCCAGCTCACCCCGGGGGGGGCTAAACACTGAAGCTTTCTTT
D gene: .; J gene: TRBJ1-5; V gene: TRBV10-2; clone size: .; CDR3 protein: CASSEFRDIRQPQHF; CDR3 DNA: TGCGCCAGCAGTGAGTTTAGGGACATCAGACAGCCCCAGCATTTT
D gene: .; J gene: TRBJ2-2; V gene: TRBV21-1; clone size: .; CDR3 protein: CASSLHPTAGGWDTGELFF; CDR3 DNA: TGTGCCAGCAGCCTCCATCCGACAGCGGGAGGGTGGGACACCGGGGAGCTGTTTTTT
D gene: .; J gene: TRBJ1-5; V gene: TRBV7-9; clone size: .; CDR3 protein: CASSREGNQPQHF; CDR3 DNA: TGTGCCAGCAGCCGCGAGGGGAATCAGCCCCAGCATTTT
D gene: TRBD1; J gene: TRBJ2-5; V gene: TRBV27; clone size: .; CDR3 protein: CASRDRGRGKETQYF; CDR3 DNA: TGTGCCAGCAGGGACAGGGGCAGGGGCAAAGAGACCCAGTACTTC
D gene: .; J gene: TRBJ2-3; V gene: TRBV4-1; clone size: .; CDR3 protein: CASSQGGGQGTDTQYF; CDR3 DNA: TGCGCCAGCAGCCAAGGGGGAGGACAGGGCACAGATACGCAGTATTTT
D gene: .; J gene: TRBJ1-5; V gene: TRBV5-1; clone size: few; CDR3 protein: CASSLVILGRNHNQPQHF; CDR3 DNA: TGCGCCAGCAGCTTGGTGATTCTAGGGAGAAACCACAATCAGCCCCAGCATTTT
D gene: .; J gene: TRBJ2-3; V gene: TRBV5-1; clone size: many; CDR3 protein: CASRRATDTQYF; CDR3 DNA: TGCGCCAGCCGGAGGGCGACAGATACGCAGTATTTT
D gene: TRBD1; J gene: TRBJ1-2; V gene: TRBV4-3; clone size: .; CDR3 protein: CASSQDNDRGFGYTF; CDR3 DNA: TGCGCCAGCAGCCAAGATAATGACAGGGGGTTCGGCTACACCTTC
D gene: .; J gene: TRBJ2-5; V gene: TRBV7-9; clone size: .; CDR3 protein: CASSLVQTHQETQYF; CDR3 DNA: TGTGCCAGCAGCTTAGTGCAGACTCACCAAGAGACCCAGTACTTC
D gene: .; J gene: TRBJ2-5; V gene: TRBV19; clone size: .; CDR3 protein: CASSIGARQETQYF; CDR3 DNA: TGTGCCAGTAGTATAGGGGCGCGGCAAGAGACCCAGTACTTC
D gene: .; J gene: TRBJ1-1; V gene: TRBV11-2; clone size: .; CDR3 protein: CASSPEPLAFEAFF; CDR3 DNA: TGTGCCAGCAGCCCCGAGCCGCTGGCATTTGAAGCTTTCTTT
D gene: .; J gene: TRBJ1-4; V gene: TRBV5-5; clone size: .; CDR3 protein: CASSSTTTNEKLFF; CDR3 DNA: TGTGCCAGCAGCTCGACTACAACTAATGAAAAACTGTTTTTT
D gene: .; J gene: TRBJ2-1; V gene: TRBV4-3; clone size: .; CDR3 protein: CASSQDGTVSEQFF; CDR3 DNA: TGCGCCAGCAGCCAAGATGGGACGGTATCTGAGCAGTTCTTC
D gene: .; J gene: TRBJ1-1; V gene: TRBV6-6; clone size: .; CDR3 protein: CASSYGTPYTEAFF; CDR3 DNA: TGTGCCAGCAGTTACGGGACACCTTACACTGAAGCTTTCTTT
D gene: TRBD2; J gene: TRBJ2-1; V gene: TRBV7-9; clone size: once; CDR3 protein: CASSLGLAGEGNEQFF; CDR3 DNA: TGTGCCAGCAGCTTAGGTCTAGCGGGAGAAGGCAATGAGCAGTTCTTC
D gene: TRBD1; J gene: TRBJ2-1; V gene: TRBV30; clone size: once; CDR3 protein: CAWSVRGRGSKFF; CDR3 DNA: TGTGCCTGGAGTGTACGGGGCAGGGGGAGCAAGTTCTTC
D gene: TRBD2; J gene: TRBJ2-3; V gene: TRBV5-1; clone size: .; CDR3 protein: CASSRGLAGFTDTQYF; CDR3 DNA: TGCGCCAGCAGCAGGGGACTAGCGGGGTTCACAGATACGCAGTATTTT
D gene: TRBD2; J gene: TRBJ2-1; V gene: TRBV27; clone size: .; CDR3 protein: CASRLAYDNEQFF; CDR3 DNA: TGTGCCAGCCGACTAGCCTACGACAATGAGCAGTTCTTC
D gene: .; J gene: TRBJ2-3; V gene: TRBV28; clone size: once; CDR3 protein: CASSSTTDTQYF; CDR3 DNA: TGTGCCAGCAGTTCTACCACAGATACGCAGTATTTT